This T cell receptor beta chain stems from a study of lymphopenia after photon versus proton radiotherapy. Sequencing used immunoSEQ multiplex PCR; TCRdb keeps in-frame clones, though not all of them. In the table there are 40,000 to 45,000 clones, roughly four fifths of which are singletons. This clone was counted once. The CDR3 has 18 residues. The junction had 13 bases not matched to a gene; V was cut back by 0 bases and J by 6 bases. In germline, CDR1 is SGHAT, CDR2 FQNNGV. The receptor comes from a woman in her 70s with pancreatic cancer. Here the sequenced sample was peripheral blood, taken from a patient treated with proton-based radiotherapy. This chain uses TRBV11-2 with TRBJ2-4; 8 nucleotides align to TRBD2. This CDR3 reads CASSLDGLSGSPLNIQYF. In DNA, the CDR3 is TGTGCCAGCAGCTTAGATGGGTTAAGCGGGAGTCCCCTAAACATTCAGTACTTC.